These 9 T cell receptor beta chains were sequenced from one sample in a study of T cell responses to AZD1222 COVID-19 vaccine. The method was immunoSEQ multiplex PCR; TCRdb's version includes in-frame clones alone and lacks a portion of them. The sample yields about 140,000 clones, roughly 88% seen once. Sequencing was performed on peripheral blood, taken on day 0 of AZD1222 vaccination. Source of these receptors: an adult in good health.

The chain joins TRBV6-4 to TRBJ2-3; 8 bases agree with TRBD1. Per the germline V gene, CDR1 is MRHNA and CDR2 is SNTAGT. V was clipped by 6 bases and J by 2 bases; unmatched bases: 4. The CDR3 runs to 14 residues. The CDR3: CASSRTGSTDTQYF. The CDR3 DNA sequence: TGTGCCAGCAGCAGGACAGGGTCCACAGATACGCAGTATTTT.

The V gene is TRBV27, the J gene TRBJ1-5, with 7 positions matching TRBD1. V gave up 6 bases and J gave up 4 bases; unmatched junction bases: 6. CDR3 length equals 14 residues. Germline CDR1 MNHEY, CDR2 SMNVEV (reference sequence). In DNA form, the CDR3 reads TGTGCCAGCAGCCCCGACAGGGAGAATCAGCCCCAGCATTTT. It translates to CASSPDRENQPQHF.

DNA of the CDR3: TGTGCCAGCAGCTTTCTACGTGGGGCCACCTACGAGCAGTACTTC. Translated, it gives CASSFLRGATYEQYF. The rearrangement joins TRBV7-8 to TRBJ2-7; possible D gene TRBD1, 5 bases. The V end lost 3 bases, the J end lost 2 bases, and 14 bases lay between the germline ends. CDR1 is SGHVS and CDR2 is FQNEAQ in the germline V gene. This CDR3 has 15 amino acids.

V is TRBV2 and J is TRBJ2-1; D possibly uses TRBD1 or TRBD2 (7 bases each). Germline V gene lookup returns CDR1 SNHLY and CDR2 FYNNEI. The CDR3 loop spans 13 amino acids. V gave up 7 bases and J gave up 6 bases, with 13 bases separating them. The CDR3 sequence: CASKSGGGNEQFF. CDR3 in DNA: TGTGCCAGCAAGTCAGGGGGGGGCAATGAGCAGTTCTTC.

The V gene is TRBV4-2, the J gene TRBJ2-2, with a possible D match to TRBD2 (6 bases). V gave up 0 bases and J gave up 5 bases, with 10 bases separating them. The germline V gene has CDR1 LGHNA and CDR2 YNFKEQ. CDR3 length: 15 residues. CDR3 loop: CASSQEGRGTGELFF. The CDR3 DNA reads as TGTGCCAGCAGCCAAGAGGGCCGGGGGACCGGGGAGCTGTTTTTT.

This clone was picked up a small number of times. The V and J genes are TRBV10-2 and TRBJ2-1, with 11 bases that match TRBD2. J lost 12 bases, V lost 7 bases, and 8 bases had no gene match. The CDR3 length is 13 residues. CDR1 and CDR2 from the germline V gene are WSHSY and SAAADI. The CDR3 coding sequence is TGCGCCAGCACCCTAGCGGGGGGACCCGTGCAGTTCTTC. Translation: CASTLAGGPVQFF.

The J gene is TRBJ2-2, the V gene TRBV7-2; D gene unclear. Trimming removed 1 base at V and 6 bases at J, with 6 bases between. The CDR3 spans 13 residues. Germline CDR1 reads SGHTA; CDR2 reads FQGNSA. The DNA of the CDR3 is TGTGCCAGCAGCTTAGAATGGTCCGGGGAGCTGTTTTTT. It encodes CASSLEWSGELFF. Full variable domain (rest looked up from reference TRBV7-2 and TRBJ2-2): GAGVSQSPSNKVTEKGKDVELRCDPISGHTALYWYRQSLGQGLEFLIYFQGNSAPDKSGLPSDRFSAERTGGSVSTLTIQRTQQEDSAVYLCASSLEWSGELFFGEGSRLTVL.

This rearrangement joins TRBV2 to TRBJ2-3; 9 bases align to TRBD2. Germline CDR1 is SNHLY and CDR2 is FYNNEI. The trim removed 4 bases at V and 1 base at J, leaving 6 bases unmatched. The CDR3 has 16 amino acids. The CDR3 DNA is TGTGCCAGCAGTGGCTCCGGCGGGGGGGGCACAGATACGCAGTATTTT. It codes for CASSGSGGGGTDTQYF.

V is TRBV18 and J is TRBJ1-1; 8 bases agree with TRBD1. Trimming cost V 9 bases and J 6 bases; bases outside gene matches: 9. Germline CDR1 is KGHSH and CDR2 is LQKENI. This CDR3 has 13 amino acids. The CDR3 bases are TGTGCCAGTGCAGGGGGCTTAACCTCTGAAGCTTTCTTT. This translates into CASAGGLTSEAFF.